Listed here are 20 T cell receptor beta chains from one sample, sequenced in a study of monozygotic twins with inflammatory bowel disease. TCRdb reprocessed the 5' RACE reads, with one entry per CDR3 protein and no DNA. This listing includes about 380,000 distinct CDR3 sequences. What was sequenced was blood. Receptor source: a human donor with ulcerative colitis or Crohn's disease, or a healthy co-twin of an affected twin (not recorded which).

V gene TRBV12-3 or TRBV12-4 combines with J gene TRBJ1-1; the TRBD1 assignment by TCRdb is unverifiable without DNA. The CDR3 covers 13 residues. The CDR3 here is CASSFGVPDGAFF.

The rearrangement links TRBV5-4 to TRBJ2-2; the D call of TRBD2 rests on TCRdb alone, since no DNA is present to check it. This CDR3 comprises 18 residues. The V gene's germline CDR1 is SGHNT and CDR2 YYREEE (reference sequence). The CDR3 region is CASSPRRLAGINIGELFF.

V usage is TRBV9 and J usage is TRBJ2-7; the TCRdb call, TRBD1, lacks DNA for checking. This CDR3 region has 14 residues. Germline CDR1 is SGDLS and CDR2 is YYNGEE. CDR3 loop: CASSARDRDYEQYF.

The J gene is TRBJ2-7, the V gene TRBV6-1; the TCRdb call, TRBD1, lacks DNA for checking. The germline gives CDR1 MNHNS, CDR2 SASEGT. This CDR3 spans 12 amino acids. The CDR3 here is CASSQGTNEQYF.

This chain uses TRBV5-1 with TRBJ1-2; TCRdb's D call, TRBD1, is unchecked because there is no DNA. CDR3 length: 13 residues. From germline, CDR1 is SGHRS and CDR2 YFSETQ. The CDR3 region is CASSSGQVYGYTF.

CDR3 sequence reads: CSARDIGHSSGANVLTF. The chain couples TRBV20-1 to TRBJ2-6; the TCRdb call, TRBD1, lacks DNA for checking. Per germline, CDR1 DFQATT and CDR2 SNEGSKA (reference sequence). The CDR3 runs to 17 residues.

The chain uses TRBV27 and TRBJ2-2; TCRdb names TRBD1, which stays unverified in the absence of DNA. Germline-derived CDR1 and CDR2 are MNHEY and SMNVEV (reference sequence). The CDR3 contains 16 residues. This chain's CDR3 is CASSLLQGQGPGELFF.

J is TRBJ1-5 and V is TRBV7-6. Germline CDR1 and CDR2: SGHVS and FNYEAQ. This CDR3 contains 13 residues. This chain's CDR3 is CASSPHLGPPQHF.

The chain combines TRBV27 with TRBJ2-7. Germline V CDR1 and CDR2: MNHEY, SMNVEV (reference sequence). CDR3 length: 14 residues. CDR3 loop: CASSLGLNSYERYF.

The CDR3 protein is CASRWGPTLEQYF. The chain recombines TRBV5-6 with TRBJ2-7; TCRdb's D call of TRBD2 is untestable without DNA. The CDR3 totals 13 residues. The germline V gene has CDR1 SGHDT and CDR2 YYEEEE. Full variable domain (missing parts from reference TRBV5-6 and TRBJ2-7): DAGVTQSPTHLIKTRGQQVTLRCSPKSGHDTVSWYQQALGQGPQFIFQYYEEEERQRGNFPDRFSGHQFPNYSSELNVNALLLGDSALYLCASRWGPTLEQYFGPGTRLTVT.

The V gene is TRBV9, the J gene TRBJ2-1. Germline assignment: CDR1 SGDLS and CDR2 YYNGEE. The CDR3 totals 16 residues. The CDR3 sequence: CASSVVTGGTYNEQFF.

The J gene is TRBJ1-6, the V gene TRBV18. Per the germline V gene, CDR1 is KGHSH and CDR2 is LQKENI. The CDR3 spans 17 residues. The CDR3 here is CASSGGQPGSYNSPLHF.

The chain has TRBV27 and TRBJ2-7; the TCRdb call, TRBD1, lacks DNA for checking. The CDR3 has 14 residues. Germline V gene lookup returns CDR1 MNHEY and CDR2 SMNVEV (reference sequence). This CDR3 is CASRPPGHAYEQYF.

The V and J genes are TRBV27 and TRBJ1-6; the D gene TCRdb calls, TRBD1, cannot be checked with no DNA. CDR1 and CDR2 from the germline V gene are MNHEY and SMNVEV (reference sequence). CDR3 length equals 18 residues. The CDR3 is CASSLDLSGLAPNSPLHF.

This chain uses TRBV29-1 with TRBJ1-2; the TCRdb call, TRBD1, lacks DNA for checking. The length of the CDR3 is 14 residues. Germline V gene data show CDR1 as SQVTM and CDR2 as ANQGSEA. The CDR3 loop reads CSVQDRGANYGYTF.

V gene TRBV7-8 combines with J gene TRBJ2-2; the D gene TCRdb calls, TRBD1, cannot be checked with no DNA. The CDR3 consists of 15 residues. Germline V CDR1 and CDR2: SGHVS, FQNEAQ. CDR3 amino acids: CASSLRQGRTGELFF.

The chain recombines TRBV5-6 with TRBJ2-3; TCRdb names TRBD1, which stays unverified in the absence of DNA. Germline CDR1 is SGHDT and CDR2 is YYEEEE. The CDR3 has 17 amino acids. CDR3 region: CASSWEGTGRSTDTQYF.

The chain links TRBV9 to TRBJ2-5; TCRdb returns TRBD1, unconfirmable since there is no DNA. This CDR3 is built from 15 residues. CDR1 is SGDLS and CDR2 is YYNGEE in the germline V gene. The CDR3 sequence: CASSPKYRGPETQYF.

The chain employs TRBV28 and TRBJ2-1. The germline CDR1 and CDR2 sequences are MDHEN and SYDVKM. The CDR3 totals 14 residues. CDR3 sequence: CASSLGVGYNEQFF.

The chain has TRBV5-1 and TRBJ1-6; the D call of TRBD1 rests on TCRdb alone, since no DNA is present to check it. The germline V gene encodes CDR1 SGHRS and CDR2 YFSETQ. The CDR3 runs to 15 residues. CDR3 protein: CASSPDREYNSPLHF.